This T cell receptor (beta chain) was sequenced in a study of T cell responses to AZD1222 COVID-19 vaccine. Comment on this clone: Its target is unknown.

Study findings and constraints: Without day 14 samples, only post-peak T cell repertoires were studied. After two AZD1222 doses, spike-specific TCR breadth and depth rose versus day 0. Among spike-specific TCRs, nearly half reportedly target unmutated variant regions.

V gave up 6 bases and J gave up 0 bases; unmatched junction bases: 14. Germline CDR1 is MNHEY and CDR2 is SVGEGT. This CDR3 is 18 amino acids long. The repertoire was sequenced with immunoSEQ multiplex PCR; TCRdb's copy has only in-frame clones and lacks some. The sample carries 95,000 to 150,000 clones, about 85% recorded once. The chain couples TRBV6-2 or TRBV6-3 to TRBJ2-1; 7 bases align to TRBD2. This sequence was found in an adult in good health. The specimen comprised peripheral blood, sampled on day 0 of AZD1222 vaccination. The CDR3 DNA reads TGTGCCAGCAGCCCTCCTTCGAGGGGAGGGGCCTCCTACAATGAGCAGTTCTTC. Encoded protein: CASSPPSRGGASYNEQFF.